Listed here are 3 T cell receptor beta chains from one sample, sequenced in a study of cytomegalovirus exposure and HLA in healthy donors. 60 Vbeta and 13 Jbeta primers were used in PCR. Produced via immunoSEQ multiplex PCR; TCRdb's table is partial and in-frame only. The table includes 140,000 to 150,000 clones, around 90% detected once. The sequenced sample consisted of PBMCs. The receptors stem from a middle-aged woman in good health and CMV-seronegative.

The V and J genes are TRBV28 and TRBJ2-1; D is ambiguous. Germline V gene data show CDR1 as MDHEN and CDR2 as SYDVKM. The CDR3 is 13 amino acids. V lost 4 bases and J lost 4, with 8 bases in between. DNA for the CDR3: TGTGCCAGCAGTTCCCCTCAGTACAATGAGCAGTTCTTC. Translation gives CASSSPQYNEQFF. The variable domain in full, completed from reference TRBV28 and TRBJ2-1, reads DVKVTQSSRYLVKRTGEKVFLECVQDMDHENMFWYRQDPGLGLRLIYFSYDVKMKEKGDIPEGYSVSREKKERFSLILESASTNQTSMYLCASSSPQYNEQFFGPGTRLTVL.

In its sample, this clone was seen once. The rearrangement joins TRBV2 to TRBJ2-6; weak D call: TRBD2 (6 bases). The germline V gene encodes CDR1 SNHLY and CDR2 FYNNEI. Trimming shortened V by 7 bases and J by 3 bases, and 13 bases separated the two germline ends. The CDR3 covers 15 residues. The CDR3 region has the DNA TGTGCCAGCACGGCGGAGGGGTTTGGGGCCAACGTCCTGACTTTC. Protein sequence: CASTAEGFGANVLTF.

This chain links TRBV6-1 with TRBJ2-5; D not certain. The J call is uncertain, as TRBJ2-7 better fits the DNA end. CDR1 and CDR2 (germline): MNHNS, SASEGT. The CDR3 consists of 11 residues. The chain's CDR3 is CASSAPYEQYF. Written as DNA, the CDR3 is TGTGCCAGCAGTGCCCCCTACGAGCAGTACTTC.